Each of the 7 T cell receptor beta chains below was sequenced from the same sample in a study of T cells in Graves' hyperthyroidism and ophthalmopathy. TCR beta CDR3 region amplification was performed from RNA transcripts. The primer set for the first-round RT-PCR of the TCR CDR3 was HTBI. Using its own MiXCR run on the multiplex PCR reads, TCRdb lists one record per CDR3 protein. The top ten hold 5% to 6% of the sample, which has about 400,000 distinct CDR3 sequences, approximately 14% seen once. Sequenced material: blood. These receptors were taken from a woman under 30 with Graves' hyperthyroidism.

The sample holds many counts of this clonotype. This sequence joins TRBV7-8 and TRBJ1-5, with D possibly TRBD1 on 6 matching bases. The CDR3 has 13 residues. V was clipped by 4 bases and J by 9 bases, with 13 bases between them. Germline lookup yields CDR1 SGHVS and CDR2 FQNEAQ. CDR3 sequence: CASSSKTDRPQHF. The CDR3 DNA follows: TGTGCCAGCAGCTCAAAGACGGACAGGCCCCAGCATTTT.

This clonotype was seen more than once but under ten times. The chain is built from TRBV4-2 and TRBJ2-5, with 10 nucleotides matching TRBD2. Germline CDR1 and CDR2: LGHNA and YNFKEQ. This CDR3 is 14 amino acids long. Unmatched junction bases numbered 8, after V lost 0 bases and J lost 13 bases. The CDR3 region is CASSQDRLAGAMYF. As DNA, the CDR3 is TGTGCCAGCAGCCAAGATAGGCTAGCGGGGGCAATGTACTTC.

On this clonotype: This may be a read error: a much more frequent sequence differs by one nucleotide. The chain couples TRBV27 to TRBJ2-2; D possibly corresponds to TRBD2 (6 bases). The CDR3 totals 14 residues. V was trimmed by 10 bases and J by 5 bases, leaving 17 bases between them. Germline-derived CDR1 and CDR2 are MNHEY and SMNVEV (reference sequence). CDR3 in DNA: TGTGCCACTATGGCTAGCGTCCGAACCGGGGAGCTGTTTTTT. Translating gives CATMASVRTGELFF.

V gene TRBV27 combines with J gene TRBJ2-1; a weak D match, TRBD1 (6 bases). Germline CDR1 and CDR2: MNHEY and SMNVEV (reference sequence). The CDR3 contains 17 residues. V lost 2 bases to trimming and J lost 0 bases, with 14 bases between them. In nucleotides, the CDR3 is TGTGCCAGCAGTTTACATCAGGGGACGGGCTCCTACAATGAGCAGTTCTTC. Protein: CASSLHQGTGSYNEQFF.

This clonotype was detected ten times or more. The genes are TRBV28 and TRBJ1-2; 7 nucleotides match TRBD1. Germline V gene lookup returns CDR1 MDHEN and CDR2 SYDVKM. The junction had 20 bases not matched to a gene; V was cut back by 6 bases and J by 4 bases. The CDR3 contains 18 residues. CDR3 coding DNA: TGTGCCAGCAGGATGTCCGGGACAGCGGCGCGTCATGGCTATGGCTACACCTTC. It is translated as CASRMSGTAARHGYGYTF.

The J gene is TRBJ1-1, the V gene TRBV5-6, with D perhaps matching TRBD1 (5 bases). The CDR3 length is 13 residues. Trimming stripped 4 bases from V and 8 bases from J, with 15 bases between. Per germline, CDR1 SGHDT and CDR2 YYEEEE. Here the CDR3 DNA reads TGTGCCAGCAGCAGGGGACCCCTCGCAGAAGCTTTCTTT. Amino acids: CASSRGPLAEAFF. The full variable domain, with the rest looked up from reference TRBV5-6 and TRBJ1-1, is DAGVTQSPTHLIKTRGQQVTLRCSPKSGHDTVSWYQQALGQGPQFIFQYYEEEERQRGNFPDRFSGHQFPNYSSELNVNALLLGDSALYLCASSRGPLAEAFFGQGTRLTVV.

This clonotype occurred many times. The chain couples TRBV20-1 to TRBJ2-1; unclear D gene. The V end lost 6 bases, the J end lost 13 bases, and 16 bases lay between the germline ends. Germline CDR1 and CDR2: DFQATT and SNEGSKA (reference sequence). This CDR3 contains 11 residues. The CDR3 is CSARDKTNQFF. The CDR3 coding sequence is TGCAGTGCCCGTGACAAAACGAATCAGTTCTTC.